Following are 23 T cell receptor beta chains from one sample sequenced in a study of T cell clusters in autoimmune cytopenias. TRB was amplified by touch-down multiplex PCR, primer pools A and B combined. TCRdb re-called the multiplex PCR reads and gives one entry per CDR3 protein, without DNA. The repertoire table contains several thousand distinct CDR3 sequences. TRB amplification used around 270 ng of peripheral blood genomic DNA. These data also formed part of another study, on T cell repertoires in aging, cancer and after chemotherapy.

Sequenced: peripheral blood. These receptor sequences come from a human donor with chronic lymphocytic leukemia. The donor label of this sample is uncertain.

This chain connects TRBV7-2 to TRBJ2-5; TCRdb returns TRBD2, unconfirmable since there is no DNA. The CDR3 consists of 18 residues. Per the germline V gene, CDR1 is SGHTA and CDR2 is FQGNSA. The CDR3 is CASSLSPSGGRYQETQYF.

This clonotype counts as medium-sized by frequency. The V call is TRBV12-3 or TRBV12-4, the J call TRBJ1-3; TCRdb's assignment of TRBD1 cannot be checked, as there is no DNA. The CDR3 sequence is 14 residues long. CDR3: CASSFRTGRNTIYF.

The J gene is TRBJ1-2, the V gene TRBV24-1. The germline CDR1 and CDR2 sequences are KGHDR and SFDVKD. This CDR3 contains 14 residues. The CDR3 reads CATSDRTTNYGYTF.

This chain connects TRBV6-1 to TRBJ1-4. The CDR3 has 15 residues. Germline V gives CDR1 MNHNS, CDR2 SASEGT. The CDR3 is CASMALRATNEKLFF.

This clonotype is medium-sized by frequency. The CDR3 sequence: CASRTRAGGETQYF. V gene TRBV6-6 combines with J gene TRBJ2-5; checking the TCRdb D call of TRBD2 is not possible without DNA. The germline V gene has CDR1 MNHNY and CDR2 SVGAGI (reference sequence). The CDR3 is made up of 14 amino acids.

The rearrangement joins TRBV6-1 to TRBJ1-1. Per the germline V gene, CDR1 is MNHNS and CDR2 is SASEGT. The CDR3 sequence is 13 residues long. The CDR3 region is CASSEAFHTEAFF.

Measured by frequency, this clonotype is medium-sized. CDR3: CASSLQNTEAFF. The genes are TRBV18 and TRBJ1-1. The germline gives CDR1 KGHSH, CDR2 LQKENI. This CDR3 is 12 amino acids long.

The rearrangement joins TRBV28 to TRBJ1-4; TCRdb picks TRBD1, but there is no DNA to check that call. In germline, CDR1 is MDHEN, CDR2 SYDVKM. The CDR3 has 17 amino acids. CDR3 loop: CASSLWTVLGTNEKLFF.

The genes are TRBV5-1 and TRBJ2-7; TCRdb's D call, TRBD1, is unchecked because there is no DNA. Germline V gene data show CDR1 as SGHRS and CDR2 as YFSETQ. CDR3 length: 18 residues. The CDR3 loop reads CASSLASTSGTGAYEQYF.

The rearrangement links TRBV12-3 or TRBV12-4 to TRBJ2-7. This CDR3 is built from 12 residues. CDR3: CASSFPRHEQYF.

This chain's CDR3 is CASSLGRGQWESNSPLHF. The chain employs TRBV11-3 and TRBJ1-6; TCRdb outputs TRBD1, but without DNA this stays unchecked. Germline values: CDR1 SGHNT, CDR2 YENEEA. CDR3 length: 18 residues.

The gene calls are TRBV15 and TRBJ2-1; TCRdb names TRBD1, which stays unverified in the absence of DNA. CDR1 and CDR2 from the germline V gene are LNHNV and YYDKDF (reference sequence). This CDR3 is 13 amino acids long. CDR3 protein: CATRQGRPNEQFF.

This chain links TRBV18 with TRBJ1-6; the D call from TCRdb, TRBD1, cannot be confirmed without DNA. The CDR3 extends over 16 amino acids. From germline, CDR1 is KGHSH and CDR2 LQKENI. The CDR3 loop is CASSPLGTGGPAPLHF.

This clonotype is called medium-sized based on its frequency. The chain employs TRBV27 and TRBJ2-7; TCRdb selects TRBD1, and the lack of DNA leaves this call unchecked. Germline-derived CDR1 and CDR2 are MNHEY and SMNVEV (reference sequence). CDR3 size: 14 residues. The CDR3 loop reads CASSLRQGWYEQYF.

Judged by frequency, this clonotype is medium-sized. The V gene is TRBV6-1, the J gene TRBJ1-4; TCRdb outputs TRBD1, but without DNA this stays unchecked. From germline, CDR1 is MNHNS and CDR2 SASEGT. This CDR3 spans 15 amino acids. The CDR3 loop is CASRSHGTGYEKLFF.

This chain uses TRBV6-1 with TRBJ1-1. The CDR3 is 14 residues long. Germline-derived CDR1 and CDR2 are MNHNS and SASEGT. This CDR3 reads CASSEHFLNTEAFF.

Frequency places this clonotype as medium-sized. The chain combines TRBV5-4 with TRBJ2-1; the TCRdb D gene call, TRBD1, has no DNA to confirm it. Germline values: CDR1 SGHNT, CDR2 YYREEE (reference sequence). The CDR3 runs 15 residues. CDR3 sequence reads: CASTPGQGPYNEQFF. The full variable domain, completed using reference TRBV5-4 and TRBJ2-1, is ETGVTQSPTHLIKTRGQQVTLRCSSQSGHNTVSWYQQALGQGPQFIFQYYREEENGRGNFPPRFSGLQFPNYSSELNVNALELDDSALYLCASTPGQGPYNEQFFGPGTRLTVL.

The chain couples TRBV12-3 or TRBV12-4 to TRBJ1-1; TCRdb gives TRBD1 as the D gene, but with no DNA this cannot be confirmed. The CDR3 runs to 14 residues. The CDR3 is CASSLRGLNTEAFF.

By frequency, this clonotype is medium-sized. The chain recombines TRBV13 with TRBJ1-3. The CDR3 contains 15 residues. Germline CDR1 and CDR2: PRHDT and FYEKMQ (reference sequence). The CDR3 sequence: CASSLNLVNGNTIYF.

This clonotype is labeled medium-sized based on frequency. The V and J genes are TRBV19 and TRBJ1-4. Germline V gene data show CDR1 as LNHDA and CDR2 as SQIVND (reference sequence). The CDR3 is 15 amino acids. The CDR3 sequence is CASSIFSGPNEKLFF.

The chain carries TRBV7-9 and TRBJ1-2; TCRdb's assignment of TRBD1 cannot be checked, as there is no DNA. Germline CDR1 is SEHNR and CDR2 is FQNEAQ (reference sequence). The CDR3 has 13 residues. The CDR3 loop reads CASSRGGIYGYTF.

This clonotype is identified as medium-sized from frequency. V gene TRBV27 combines with J gene TRBJ2-7. The CDR3 extends over 12 amino acids. In germline, CDR1 is MNHEY, CDR2 SMNVEV (reference sequence). This chain's CDR3 is CASSLSGYEQYF.

This sequence joins TRBV6-5 and TRBJ1-6; lacking DNA, the TRBD1 call made by TCRdb goes unchecked. In germline, CDR1 is MNHEY, CDR2 SVGAGI. The CDR3 runs 15 residues. CDR3 region: CASSYFQGSNSPLHF.